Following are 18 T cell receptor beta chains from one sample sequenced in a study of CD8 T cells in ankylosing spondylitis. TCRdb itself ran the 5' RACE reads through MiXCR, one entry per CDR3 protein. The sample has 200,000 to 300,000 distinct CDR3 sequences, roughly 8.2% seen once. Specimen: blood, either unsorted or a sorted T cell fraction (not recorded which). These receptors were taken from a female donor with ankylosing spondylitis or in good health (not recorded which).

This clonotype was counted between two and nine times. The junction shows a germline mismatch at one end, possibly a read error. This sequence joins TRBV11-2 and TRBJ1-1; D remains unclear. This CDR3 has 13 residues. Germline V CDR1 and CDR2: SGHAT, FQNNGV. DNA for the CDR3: TGTGCCAGCAGCATAGACCGGGGCACTGAAGCTTTCTTT. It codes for CASSIDRGTEAFF.

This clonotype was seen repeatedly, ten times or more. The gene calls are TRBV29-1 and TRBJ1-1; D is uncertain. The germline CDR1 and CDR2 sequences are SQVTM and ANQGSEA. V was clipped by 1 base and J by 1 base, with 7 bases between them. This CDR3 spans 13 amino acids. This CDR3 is CSVEVGGNTEAFF. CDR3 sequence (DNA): TGCAGCGTTGAAGTGGGAGGGAACACTGAAGCTTTCTTT.

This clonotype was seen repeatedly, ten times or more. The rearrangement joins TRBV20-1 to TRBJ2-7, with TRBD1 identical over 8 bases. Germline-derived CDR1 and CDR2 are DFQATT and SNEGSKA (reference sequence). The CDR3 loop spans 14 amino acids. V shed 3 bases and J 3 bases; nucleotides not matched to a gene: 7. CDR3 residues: CSASQGARSYEQYF. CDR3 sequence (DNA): TGCAGTGCTAGTCAGGGGGCAAGGAGCTACGAGCAGTACTTC.

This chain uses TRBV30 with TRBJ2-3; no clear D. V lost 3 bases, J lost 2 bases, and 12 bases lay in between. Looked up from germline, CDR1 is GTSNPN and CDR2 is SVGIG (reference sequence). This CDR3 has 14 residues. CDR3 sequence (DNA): TGTGCCTGGAGAGGCGGTAGAAACACAGATACGCAGTATTTT. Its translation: CAWRGGRNTDTQYF.

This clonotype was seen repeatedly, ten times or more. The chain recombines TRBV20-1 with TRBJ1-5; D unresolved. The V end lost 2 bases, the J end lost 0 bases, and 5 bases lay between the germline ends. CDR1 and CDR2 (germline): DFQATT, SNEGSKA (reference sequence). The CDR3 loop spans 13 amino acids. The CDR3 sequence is CSARRYSNQPQHF. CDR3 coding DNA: TGCAGTGCTAGACGGTATAGCAATCAGCCCCAGCATTTT.

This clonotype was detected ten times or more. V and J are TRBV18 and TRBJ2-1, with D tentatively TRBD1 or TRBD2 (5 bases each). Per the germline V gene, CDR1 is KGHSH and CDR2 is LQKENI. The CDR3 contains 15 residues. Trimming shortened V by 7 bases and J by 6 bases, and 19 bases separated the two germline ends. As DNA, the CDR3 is TGTGCCAGCTTACCGCCGGGACGGAACCTCAATGAGCAGTTCTTC. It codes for CASLPPGRNLNEQFF.

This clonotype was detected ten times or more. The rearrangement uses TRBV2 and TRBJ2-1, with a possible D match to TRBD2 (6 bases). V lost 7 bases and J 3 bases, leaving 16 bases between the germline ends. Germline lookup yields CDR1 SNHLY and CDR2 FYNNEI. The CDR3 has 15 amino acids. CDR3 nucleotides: TGTGCCAGCAAGAAGGAGGTAGCGGTCTACAATGAGCAGTTCTTC. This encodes CASKKEVAVYNEQFF.

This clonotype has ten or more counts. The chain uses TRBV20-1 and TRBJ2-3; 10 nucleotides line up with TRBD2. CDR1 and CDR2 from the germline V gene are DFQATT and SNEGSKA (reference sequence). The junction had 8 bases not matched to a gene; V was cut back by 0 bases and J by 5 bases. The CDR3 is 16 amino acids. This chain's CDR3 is CSARDRTSGVVDTQYF. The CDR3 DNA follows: TGCAGTGCTAGAGATCGGACTAGCGGAGTGGTAGATACGCAGTATTTT.

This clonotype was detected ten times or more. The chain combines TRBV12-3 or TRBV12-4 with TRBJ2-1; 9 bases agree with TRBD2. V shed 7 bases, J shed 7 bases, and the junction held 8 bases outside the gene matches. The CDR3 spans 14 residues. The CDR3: CASIPGLASNEQFF. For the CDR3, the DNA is TGTGCCAGCATCCCGGGACTAGCCTCAAATGAGCAGTTCTTC.

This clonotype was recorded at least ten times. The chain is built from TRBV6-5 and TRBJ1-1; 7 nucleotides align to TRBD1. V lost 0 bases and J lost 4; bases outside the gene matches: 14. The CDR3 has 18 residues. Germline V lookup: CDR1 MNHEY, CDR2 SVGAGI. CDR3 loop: CASSYSSDIRGPGTEAFF. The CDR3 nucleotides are TGTGCCAGCAGTTACTCCTCAGACATTAGGGGGCCGGGCACTGAAGCTTTCTTT.

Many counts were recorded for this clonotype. CDR3 nucleotide sequence: TGCGCCAGCAGCCACGACCTTGACCCGGCGGGCACAGATACGCAGTATTTT. The encoded protein is CASSHDLDPAGTDTQYF. The gene calls are TRBV4-1 and TRBJ2-3; unclear D gene. The germline gives CDR1 MGHRA, CDR2 YSYEKL. V lost 3 bases to trimming and J lost 1 base, with 17 bases between them. The CDR3 has 17 residues.

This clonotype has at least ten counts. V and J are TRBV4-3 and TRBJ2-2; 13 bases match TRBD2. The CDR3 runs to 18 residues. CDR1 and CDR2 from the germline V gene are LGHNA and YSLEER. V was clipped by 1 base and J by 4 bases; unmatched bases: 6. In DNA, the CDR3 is TGCGCCAGCAGCCAAGGTTTACTAGCGGGAGGGCCCACCGGGGAGCTGTTTTTT. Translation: CASSQGLLAGGPTGELFF.

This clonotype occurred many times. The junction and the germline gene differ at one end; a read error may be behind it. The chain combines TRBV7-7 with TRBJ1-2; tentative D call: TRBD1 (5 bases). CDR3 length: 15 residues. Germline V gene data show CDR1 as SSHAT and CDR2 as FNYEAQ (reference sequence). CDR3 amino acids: CASSHKQETLYGYTF. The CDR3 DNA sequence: TGTGCTAGCAGCCACAAACAGGAGACCCTCTATGGCTACACCTTC.

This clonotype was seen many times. The CDR3 spells CASSGGVGSSYNEQFF. The DNA for the CDR3 is TGTGCCAGCAGTGGGGGGGTAGGCAGCTCCTACAATGAGCAGTTCTTC. The chain couples TRBV6-1 to TRBJ2-1; perhaps TRBD2 as D (6 bases). The V end lost 4 bases, the J end lost 0 bases, and 13 bases lay between the germline ends. Germline values: CDR1 MNHNS, CDR2 SASEGT. This CDR3 is built from 16 residues.

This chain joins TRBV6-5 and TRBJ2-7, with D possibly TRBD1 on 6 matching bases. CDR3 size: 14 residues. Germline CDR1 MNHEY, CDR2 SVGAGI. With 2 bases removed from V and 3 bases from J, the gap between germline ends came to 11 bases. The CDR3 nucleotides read TGTGCCAGCAGTTACGGACAGAATAGCTACGAGCAGTACTTC. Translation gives CASSYGQNSYEQYF.

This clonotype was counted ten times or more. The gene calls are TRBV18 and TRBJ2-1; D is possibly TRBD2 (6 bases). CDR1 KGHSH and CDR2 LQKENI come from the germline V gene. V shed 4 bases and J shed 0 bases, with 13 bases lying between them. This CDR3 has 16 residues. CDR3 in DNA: TGTGCCAGCTCACTGTTAGCGGAGAGCTCCTACAATGAGCAGTTCTTC. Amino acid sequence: CASSLLAESSYNEQFF. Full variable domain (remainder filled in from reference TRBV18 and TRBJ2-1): NAGVMQNPRHLVRRRGQEARLRCSPMKGHSHVYWYRQLPEEGLKFMVYLQKENIIDESGMPKERFSAEFPKEGPSILRIQQVVRGDSAAYFCASSLLAESSYNEQFFGPGTRLTVL.

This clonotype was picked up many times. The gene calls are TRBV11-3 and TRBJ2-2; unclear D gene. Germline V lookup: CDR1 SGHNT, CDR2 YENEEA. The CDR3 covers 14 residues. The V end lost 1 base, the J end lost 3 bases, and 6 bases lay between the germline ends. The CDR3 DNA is TGTGCCAGCAGCTTAGGGACCTACACCGGGGAGCTGTTTTTT. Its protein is CASSLGTYTGELFF.

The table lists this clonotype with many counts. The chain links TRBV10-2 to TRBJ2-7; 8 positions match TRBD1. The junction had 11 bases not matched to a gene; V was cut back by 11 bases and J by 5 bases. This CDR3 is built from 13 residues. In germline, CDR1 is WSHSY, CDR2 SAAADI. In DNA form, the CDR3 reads TGCGCCTGCCGAGGACAGGGTGGACACGAGCAGTACTTC. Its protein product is CACRGQGGHEQYF.